This T cell receptor (beta chain) was sequenced for a study of blood T cell repertoires in COVID-19. Looking at the study overall: Samples representing acute and convalescent COVID-19 were sourced from the United States, Italy and Spain.

The CDR3 extends over 14 amino acids. Germline loops: CDR1 DFQATT, CDR2 SNEGSKA (reference sequence). V lost 3 bases, J lost 5 bases, and 16 bases lay in between. Authors' methods: Nucleated cell number was recorded as an estimate derived from reference gene primer amplification. The assay was immunoSEQ multiplex PCR, and TCRdb's table has in-frame clones only and misses some. That table supplies the V and J calls and clone size; D and trimming were determined from the DNA. The sample contains more than 40,000 clones, 70% to 90% of which appear only once. Sequencing was performed on peripheral blood. The chain recombines TRBV20-1 with TRBJ1-2; D remains ambiguous. The TCR originated in a human donor in a cohort sampled during active COVID-19. The donor label of this sample is uncertain. Here the CDR3 reads CSASVSGAGYGYTF. CDR3 DNA sequence: TGCAGTGCTAGTGTCTCTGGTGCGGGTTATGGCTACACCTTC.